Following are 19 T cell receptor beta chains from one sample sequenced in a study of T cell changes during pregnancy in multiple sclerosis. Here immunoSEQ multiplex PCR was the method, and the copy in TCRdb shows in-frame clones only, minus some. Of approximately 20,000 clones in the sample, 75% to 90% are singletons; the top ten hold 4.5% to 6%. The sample consisted of CD8+ T cells from peripheral blood mononuclear cells, taken in the third trimester of pregnancy. The receptors derive from a female donor in good health, enrolled as a control in a pregnancy study.

The chain couples TRBV7-9 to TRBJ2-5; 7 nucleotides line up with TRBD1. After removal of 5 bases from V and 5 bases from J, the junction contained 23 bases not matched to a gene. The CDR3 is made up of 19 amino acids. Germline V gene data show CDR1 as SEHNR and CDR2 as FQNEAQ (reference sequence). The CDR3 DNA sequence: TGTGCCAGCAGCGCCGGGACAGCCACCCTTAGGACAACGGTCGAGACCCAGTACTTC. Its protein product is CASSAGTATLRTTVETQYF.

The gene calls are TRBV9 and TRBJ2-7; tentatively, D is TRBD2 (5 bases). V was shortened by 0 bases and J by 2 bases, with 9 bases between the two germline ends. The germline V gene has CDR1 SGDLS and CDR2 YYNGEE. The CDR3 sequence is 14 residues long. Here the CDR3 DNA reads TGTGCCAGCAGCGTAGCTGGGAGTCCCTACGAGCAGTACTTC. The encoded protein is CASSVAGSPYEQYF.

The J gene is TRBJ2-1, the V gene TRBV7-8, with 8 nucleotides matching TRBD2. The V gene's germline CDR1 is SGHVS and CDR2 FQNEAQ. CDR3 length: 16 amino acids. The V gene end was trimmed by 1 base and the J gene end by 4 bases; junction bases not matched to a gene: 6. The DNA for the CDR3 is TGTGCCAGCAGCTTAGATGCCGGGGGGGGTTACAATGAGCAGTTCTTC. Residues: CASSLDAGGGYNEQFF.

J is TRBJ1-1 and V is TRBV9; 8 bases agree with TRBD1. Germline V lookup: CDR1 SGDLS, CDR2 YYNGEE. V trimming: 3 bases; J trimming: 5 bases; junction bases outside the gene matches: 6. The CDR3 totals 14 residues. The chain's CDR3 is CASSDTGGGTEAFF. The CDR3 nucleotides read TGTGCCAGCAGCGATACAGGGGGGGGGACTGAAGCTTTCTTT.

This sequence joins TRBV7-9 and TRBJ1-4, with 9 bases identical to TRBD1. This CDR3 is 14 amino acids long. V trimming: 0 bases; J trimming: 8 bases; junction bases outside the gene matches: 1. Per the germline V gene, CDR1 is SEHNR and CDR2 is FQNEAQ (reference sequence). The CDR3 nucleotides are TGTGCCAGCAGCTTAGCGGGACAGGGCGAAAAACTGTTTTTT. Translating gives CASSLAGQGEKLFF.

The gene calls are TRBV9 and TRBJ1-6; 9 bases are a match to TRBD1. J was trimmed by 5 bases and V by 4 bases; bases with no gene match: 7. Germline assignment: CDR1 SGDLS and CDR2 YYNGEE. The CDR3 contains 16 residues. Here the CDR3 DNA reads TGTGCCAGCAGCAAGGGACAGGGCCGGAATAATTCACCCCTCCACTTT. This encodes CASSKGQGRNNSPLHF.

The chain has TRBV27 and TRBJ2-7; TRBD2 agrees at 11 bases. With V trimmed by 4 bases and J by 7 bases, 12 bases remained unmatched. The CDR3 loop spans 16 amino acids. Germline lookup yields CDR1 MNHEY and CDR2 SMNVEV (reference sequence). CDR3 sequence reads: CASSSGLAAWAREQYF. The CDR3 DNA reads TGTGCCAGCAGTTCGGGACTAGCGGCTTGGGCGCGGGAGCAGTACTTC.

The J gene is TRBJ2-1, the V gene TRBV9; the match to TRBD2 covers 11 bases. After removal of 3 bases from V and 2 bases from J, the junction contained 4 bases not matched to a gene. The germline CDR1 and CDR2 sequences are SGDLS and YYNGEE. There are 16 residues in the CDR3. CDR3 in amino acids: CASSGPSGGTYNEQFF. CDR3 DNA: TGTGCCAGCAGCGGACCTAGCGGGGGGACCTACAATGAGCAGTTCTTC.

A remark on this clone: The same CDR3 arises from other DNA sequences in this sample as well. Here the CDR3 reads CASSLEGGVNQPQHF. The CDR3 DNA sequence: TGTGCCAGCAGCTTAGAAGGCGGGGTCAATCAGCCCCAGCATTTT. The V and J genes are TRBV11-2 and TRBJ1-5, with D hard to call. V was pared by 0 bases and J by 3 bases, with 9 bases between. The CDR3 covers 15 residues. CDR1 is SGHAT, CDR2 FQNNGV, per germline.

This chain links TRBV6-5 with TRBJ1-5; no clear D. This CDR3 has 14 amino acids. V lost 6 bases, J lost 7 bases, and 16 bases lay in between. Germline-derived CDR1 and CDR2 are MNHEY and SVGAGI. This chain's CDR3 is CASSHDPARQPQHF. The CDR3, as DNA: TGTGCCAGCAGCCATGATCCAGCCAGGCAGCCCCAGCATTTT.

Points on this clone: A junction end diverges from the germline sequence, so it may reflect a read error. The rearrangement joins TRBV4-3 to TRBJ1-6, with no clear D. Per the germline V gene, CDR1 is LGHNA and CDR2 is YSLEER. The CDR3 spans 16 residues. This CDR3 is CASRQDWSSYNSPLHF. As DNA, the CDR3 is TGCGCCAGCAGGCAAGACTGGAGCTCCTATAATTCACCCCTCCACTTT.

The chain couples TRBV27 to TRBJ2-6, with D unclear. Germline CDR1 is MNHEY and CDR2 is SMNVEV (reference sequence). CDR3 size: 19 residues. The V end was cut by 3 bases, the J end by 0 bases, with 18 bases between. CDR3 nucleotide sequence: TGTGCCAGCAGTTTTCGTACAGTTCCACCGAGCTCTGGGGCCAACGTCCTGACTTTC. It is translated as CASSFRTVPPSSGANVLTF.

The rearrangement uses TRBV2 and TRBJ2-5; 13 bases fit TRBD2. J gave up 2 bases and V 4 bases, and 7 bases lay outside the gene matches. The length of the CDR3 is 17 residues. Germline CDR1 SNHLY, CDR2 FYNNEI. The CDR3 coding sequence is TGTGCCAGCAGTGCCCGACTAGCGGGGGGAATTCAAGAGACCCAGTACTTC. Protein product: CASSARLAGGIQETQYF.

The chain recombines TRBV15 with TRBJ1-2; D unresolved. V dropped 2 bases and J dropped 2 bases, with 3 bases sitting between them. The CDR3 is 12 amino acids. Germline CDR1 is LNHNV and CDR2 is YYDKDF (reference sequence). CDR3: CATSRQNYGYTF. CDR3 in DNA: TGTGCCACCAGCAGACAGAACTATGGCTACACCTTC.

This chain uses TRBV6-1 with TRBJ2-7, with 8 bases identical to TRBD2. Germline CDR1 is MNHNS and CDR2 is SASEGT. V shed 6 bases and J 0 bases; nucleotides not matched to a gene: 7. The CDR3 runs to 15 residues. The DNA of the CDR3 is TGTGCCAGCAGCGGGGGGGGGACAACCTCCTACGAGCAGTACTTC. This encodes CASSGGGTTSYEQYF.

The rearrangement uses TRBV5-6 and TRBJ1-6, with a weak D call TRBD1 (5 bases). This CDR3 has 17 amino acids. V lost 0 bases and J lost 0, with 10 bases in between. The germline V gene has CDR1 SGHDT and CDR2 YYEEEE. The CDR3 nucleotides are TGTGCCAGCAGCTTGGAGGGGTCCTACTCCTATAATTCACCCCTCCACTTT. It translates to CASSLEGSYSYNSPLHF.

The chain recombines TRBV9 with TRBJ1-1, with D unclear. CDR3 length equals 13 residues. Germline values: CDR1 SGDLS, CDR2 YYNGEE. Trimming removed 3 bases at V and 6 bases at J, with 12 bases between. The CDR3 protein is CASSASSGAEAFF. The CDR3 nucleotides are TGTGCCAGCAGCGCAAGCAGCGGAGCTGAAGCTTTCTTT.

The V call is TRBV9, the J call TRBJ2-5; the match to TRBD1 covers 9 bases. The V segment lost 3 bases and the J segment 5 bases; nucleotides outside the gene matches: 11. Germline values: CDR1 SGDLS, CDR2 YYNGEE. The CDR3 runs 16 residues. The DNA for the CDR3 is TGTGCCAGCAGCGGAAACCCTGGACAGGGGTGGGAGACCCAGTACTTC. It encodes CASSGNPGQGWETQYF.

CDR3 nucleotide sequence: TGTGCCAGCAGCCTATCCCATTCACCCCTCCACTTT. It translates to CASSLSHSPLHF. The chain recombines TRBV5-6 with TRBJ1-6; D call uncertain. CDR1 SGHDT and CDR2 YYEEEE come from the germline V gene. V was shortened by 4 bases and J by 8 bases, with 7 bases between the two germline ends. The CDR3 has 12 residues.